The 7 T cell receptor beta chains reported below all come from one sample, sequenced in a study of cytomegalovirus exposure and HLA in healthy donors (dated by TCRdb to about 2017). The library was obtained by the immunoSEQ multiplex PCR assay. The multiplex PCR relied on a mix of 60 forward primers for TCR Vbeta segments and 13 reverse primers for TCR Jbeta segments. What TCRdb holds here is the immuneACCESS table cut down to in-frame rearrangements. Part of the clones is not present; checked against another copy, under half of the missing clones reflect an unresolved V gene, and the others are unexplained. The table for this sample records some 110,000 clones. The ten largest clones represent less than 3.5% of the sample. The sequenced material came from PBMCs. Receptor source: a man younger than 45 in good health and CMV-seronegative.

The chain employs TRBV25-1 and TRBJ2-7; 7 nucleotides agree with TRBD2. V shed 5 bases and J 0 bases; nucleotides not matched to a gene: 7. Germline V lookup: CDR1 MGHDK, CDR2 SYGVNS. The CDR3 is made up of 15 amino acids. CDR3 in amino acids: CASSPAGVSSYEQYF. The CDR3 DNA follows: TGTGCCAGCAGTCCGGCGGGGGTCAGCTCCTACGAGCAGTACTTC.

The rearrangement joins TRBV4-2 to TRBJ2-5; 8 positions agree with TRBD2. This CDR3 has 16 amino acids. Germline CDR1 reads LGHNA; CDR2 reads YNFKEQ. V was pared by 1 base and J by 4 bases, with 8 bases of the junction left unmatched. The CDR3 DNA reads as TGTGCCAGCAGCCAAGCTTTCGGGAGGGGCGGAGAGACCCAGTACTTC. This gives the protein CASSQAFGRGGETQYF.

V gene TRBV7-8 combines with J gene TRBJ2-7; 9 bases match TRBD2. CDR1 is SGHVS, CDR2 FQNEAQ, per germline. The length of the CDR3 is 18 residues. The V and J ends lost 4 bases and 0 bases, in that order; junction bases with no gene match: 13. The CDR3, as DNA: TGTGCCAGCAGCTCGTCGCGTATCGGACTAGCGAACTCCTACGAGCAGTACTTC. This gives the protein CASSSSRIGLANSYEQYF.

The rearrangement joins TRBV10-3 to TRBJ1-2, with TRBD1 matching over 11 bases. The CDR3 extends over 18 amino acids. V lost 7 bases to trimming and J lost 3 bases; unmatched junction nucleotides: 16. Germline CDR1 ENHRY, CDR2 SYGVKD. The CDR3 loop reads CAITPGPGTGGLHYGYTF. The CDR3 nucleotides read TGTGCCATCACCCCAGGTCCCGGGACAGGGGGGCTTCACTATGGCTACACCTTC.

The chain joins TRBV27 to TRBJ2-1; possible D gene TRBD2, 5 bases. Germline CDR1 is MNHEY and CDR2 is SMNVEV (reference sequence). Trimming took off 8 bases at V and 3 bases at J, with 14 bases between the two ends. This CDR3 is built from 14 residues. CDR3 sequence reads: CASWSRLLYNEQFF. The DNA for the CDR3 is TGTGCCAGCTGGAGCAGACTACTCTACAATGAGCAGTTCTTC.

The chain employs TRBV9 and TRBJ2-1; no clear D. Trimming stripped 4 bases from V and 7 bases from J, with 24 bases between. Germline V gene sequence: CDR1 SGDLS, CDR2 YYNGEE. CDR3 length: 17 residues. The DNA of the CDR3 is TGTGCCAGCAGCCTCGAGGCCGGCGCCCAGAGAGGTAATGAGCAGTTCTTC. Protein sequence: CASSLEAGAQRGNEQFF.

This rearrangement joins TRBV28 to TRBJ1-1; no clear D gene. Germline V gene lookup returns CDR1 MDHEN and CDR2 SYDVKM. The germline V and J ends were trimmed by 3 bases and 0 bases, with 8 bases remaining between them. The CDR3 consists of 14 residues. CDR3 nucleotide sequence: TGTGCCAGCAGTTTCAGGTACCTGAACACTGAAGCTTTCTTT. Its translation: CASSFRYLNTEAFF. Supplemented by reference TRBV28 and TRBJ1-1, the full variable domain reads DVKVTQSSRYLVKRTGEKVFLECVQDMDHENMFWYRQDPGLGLRLIYFSYDVKMKEKGDIPEGYSVSREKKERFSLILESASTNQTSMYLCASSFRYLNTEAFFGQGTRLTVV.